This TCR beta chain was observed in a study of shared clonotypes between healthy human individuals (TCRdb year 2020). Turning to the overall study: A few men and a couple of women, aged 18 to 49 years, made up the cohort. For each donor, CD4 naive and CD4 memory were each given three plates, CD8 naive was given two plates, and CD8 memory was given one plate. Blood TCR repertoires of roughly 5 healthy adults were deeply sequenced to estimate repertoire size and the extent of clonotype sharing between individuals. Per donor, leukapheresis produced somewhere between about 0.94 and 9 billion PBMCs. To increase sequencing depth and limit assay-specific biases, different laboratories used diverse techniques to prepare libraries and sequence TCR repertoires. Here is what the overall study found, with its caveats: Across a few donors, approximately 4.9% of naive CD4, 3% to 3.5% of naive CD8, approximately 2.5% of memory CD4, and around 0.4% of memory CD8 clonotypes were shared. Rarefaction of sorted-subset datasets indicated incomplete sequencing despite the large sequencing depth. Only blood was sampled, and tissue TCR repertoires likely differ from those in blood. Because the study included only a small number of donors, the genetic and exposure-history diversity represented was limited. Clonotypes shared by all four sorted-subset donors showed higher generation probabilities than non-shared clonotypes. Pairwise subsampling led to the expectation that sequencing depth would affect the degree of clonotype sharing among donors. Naive subsets generally had larger estimated clonotype richness than memory subsets did.

A remark on this clone: No cognate antigen has been identified for it. No per-base quality is available; no much larger clone lies one base away.

TCR CDR3 regions were amplified from genomic DNA by multiplex PCR using the deep immunoSEQ assay. Extracted genomic DNA from each cell subset was distributed evenly across all wells of several immunoSEQ 96-well plates, and each plate was treated as a replicate. Each replicate PCR for sorted subsets received about 180 ng genomic DNA, equal to roughly 30,000 T cell genomes. Purified libraries were measured with a Qubit 3.0 fluorometer, size-checked on a Bioanalyzer 2100, and measured again with the KAPA Library Quantification kit. A separate single-read 150-cycle Illumina NextSeq 550 flow cell was used to sequence each immunoSEQ 96-well plate. The paper's data handling went like this. Because the immunoSEQ output included only junctional sequences and no quality scores, the filtering could not be the same as the filtering used for full-length reads. Sequences were annotated with PyIR, a Python wrapper for IgBLAST v1.9, and V/J genes and CDR3 were assigned using IMGT germline references. Reads were removed for weak V/J assignments (E-value above 1e-6), missing CDR3, stop codons, out-of-frame junctions, or ambiguous translated residues. V3J clonotypes were defined as sequences sharing an identical inferred V gene, J gene, and CDR3 amino acid sequence. The percentage overlap between two repertoires was calculated by dividing the number of shared unique clonotypes by the size of the smaller repertoire. Repertoire richness was assessed with RTK rarefaction, the Chao1 estimator, and Recon v2.1 estimates of unobserved clonotypes. For all TCRbeta clonotypes obtained by the gDNA method from a handful of donors, generation probabilities were computed with OLGA. TCRdb stores this immuneACCESS table with in-frame sequences only. Part of the clones is absent; in the studies checked, under half of the shortfall reflects unresolved V genes, and no reason is known for the rest. D and trimming come from the DNA, and the V and J calls and clone size come from that table. The sample profile shows hundreds of thousands of clones; around 93% of them were found once. The top ten clonotypes cover about 24% of the sample.

CD8 naive samples consisted of CD45RO-negative cells that were positively selected for CCR7, yielding a CD45RA+CCR7+ population without TemRA cells. Donors were healthy HIV-negative adults with no recently reported acute infections or vaccinations. Only Caucasian adults living in Nashville, Tennessee, USA were represented among the donors. Blood was collected by leukapheresis, and PBMCs were isolated by Ficoll-Histopaque density gradient centrifugation and then cryopreserved in liquid nitrogen vapor phase. Purity and quantity of every magnetically sorted T cell population were checked by analytical flow cytometry. Genomic DNA was isolated from each sorted fraction and quantified by UV absorbance on a Nanodrop 2000c. The receptor was isolated from a man aged 25 to 45 in good health. The material sequenced was naive CD8+ T cells sorted from blood. Taken with the paper, the label for cell subset or site translates to: CD45RA+CCR7+.

CDR3 region: CASSRGLAGESYEQYF. The bases are TGTGCCAGCAGCAGGGGACTAGCGGGAGAGTCCTACGAGCAGTACTTC. The rearrangement joined TRBV2 to TRBJ2-7; the central 14 bases match TRBD2. CDR1 and CDR2 (SNHLY, FYNNEI) derive from the germline V gene. Including the terminal cysteine and phenylalanine, the CDR3 comprises 16 residues. The DNA shown is the 48-base CDR3, in frame from base 1. V ends up 6 bases short and J 1 base short, with an unmatched junction base count of 5.